The rows below give T cell receptor beta chains drawn from one sample of a study of blood T cell repertoires in COVID-19. TCRdb's copy holds only in-frame clones and misses some; the assay was immunoSEQ multiplex PCR. The table lists about 500,000 clones, approximately 88% of them singletons. The specimen was peripheral blood. These receptor sequences come from a woman in her forties or fifties with COVID-19, enrolled during active disease. Each CDR3 is given with its conserved first and last residue. D genes are given only for firm matches. Part of the rows lack a size; the others show once, few, many or a class for expanded clones.

D gene: TRBD1; clone size: NA; J gene: TRBJ1-2; V gene: TRBV12-3/TRBV12-4; CDR3 protein: CASSGQGGYGYTF; CDR3 DNA: TGTGCCAGCAGTGGACAGGGTGGCTATGGCTACACCTTC
D gene: NA; clone size: NA; J gene: TRBJ2-1; V gene: TRBV2; CDR3 protein: CASIGQREQFF; CDR3 DNA: TGTGCCAGCATAGGACAGAGGGAGCAGTTCTTC
D gene: TRBD2; clone size: NA; J gene: TRBJ2-1; V gene: TRBV10-3; CDR3 protein: CAIKRLSTSGSNEQFF; CDR3 DNA: TGTGCCATCAAGCGTCTTAGTACTAGCGGAAGCAATGAGCAGTTCTTC
D gene: NA; clone size: once; J gene: TRBJ2-5; V gene: TRBV5-1; CDR3 protein: CASSLGQKETQYF; CDR3 DNA: TGCGCCAGCAGCTTGGGACAAAAAGAGACCCAGTACTTC
D gene: NA; clone size: NA; J gene: TRBJ2-1; V gene: TRBV12-3/TRBV12-4; CDR3 protein: CASSLASYNEQFF; CDR3 DNA: TGTGCCAGCAGCCTAGCTTCCTACAATGAGCAGTTCTTC
D gene: NA; clone size: NA; J gene: TRBJ1-3; V gene: TRBV19; CDR3 protein: CASSIRDSGNTIYF; CDR3 DNA: TGTGCCAGTAGTATACGGGACTCTGGAAACACCATATATTTT
D gene: TRBD1; clone size: NA; J gene: TRBJ1-1; V gene: TRBV6-6; CDR3 protein: CASSPGRAGTGVLRNTEAFF; CDR3 DNA: TGTGCCAGCAGTCCCGGGAGAGCTGGGACAGGGGTGCTTCGGAACACTGAAGCTTTCTTT
D gene: NA; clone size: NA; J gene: TRBJ2-3; V gene: TRBV5-1; CDR3 protein: CASSSGQSKTDTQYF; CDR3 DNA: TGCGCCAGCAGCTCGGGACAAAGCAAAACAGATACGCAGTATTTT
D gene: NA; clone size: NA; J gene: TRBJ2-4; V gene: TRBV2; CDR3 protein: CASGEKNIQYF; CDR3 DNA: TGTGCCAGCGGGGAGAAAAACATTCAGTACTTC
D gene: TRBD1; clone size: NA; J gene: TRBJ1-1; V gene: TRBV9; CDR3 protein: CASSGTGGIAFF; CDR3 DNA: TGTGCCAGCAGCGGGACAGGGGGCATTGCTTTCTTT